This T cell receptor (beta chain) originates from a study of shared clonotypes between healthy human individuals. Study summary: Per donor, CD8 memory used one plate, CD8 naive used two, CD4 memory used three and CD4 naive used three.

Naive CD8 populations comprised CD45RO-negative cells positively selected for CCR7, excluding terminally differentiated effector memory CD45RA+ cells. CDR1 is LGHNA and CDR2 is YNFKEQ in the germline V gene. This CDR3 has 13 amino acids. Trimming removed 4 bases from V and 7 bases from J, with 14 bases in between. Deep level was the assay's run setting. For sorted subsets, about 200 ng DNA per replicate equaled about 30,000 T cell genomes. Measured with immunoSEQ multiplex PCR; TCRdb has only the in-frame clones, and not every one. Of millions of clones listed, roughly 94% were seen once; the top ten hold around 1.1%.

The chain joins TRBV4-2 to TRBJ2-7; D is uncertain. This clonotype was sampled from a man between 18 and 35 years old in good health. Sequences were obtained from naive CD8+ T cells sorted from blood. CDR3 nucleotide sequence: TGTGCCAGCAGCCCGGACCCCACTGGGGAGCAGTACTTC. Translating it yields CASSPDPTGEQYF.